This T cell receptor (beta chain) was sequenced in a study of T-cell reconstitution after alpha-beta-depleted transplantation in children listed by TCRdb under 2016. General notes on the study: T-cell immune reconstitution after TCRalphabeta/CD19-depleted allogeneic hematopoietic cell transplantation in children was quantitatively tracked in the study by means of TCR repertoire profiling.

Turning to this clonotype: Its binding antigen is unknown. No base quality values were provided; no much bigger clone lies one nucleotide off.

Library construction relied on PCR. The sample was run on an Illumina HiSeq 2500. TCR library preparation used molecular barcoding, with unique molecular identifiers applied to normalize quantification of the TCRbeta repertoire. TCRdb reran the public reads through fastp at Q25 and MiXCR, keeping productive beta chains. Duplicate CDR3 protein sequences are folded into a single record with the most common DNA and genes. Counted in this sample were 450,000 to 600,000 distinct CDR3 sequences; roughly 33% of them appeared once. The leading ten clones occupy 2% to 3% of the sample. This clonotype was obtained from a human donor who donated a stem cell graft to a child with aplastic anemia. The sequences come from PBMCs from the stem cell graft donor, collected from the stem cell graft.

The DNA sequence is given as TGCGCCAGCAGTGAGCTTCAGAATGGAAACATTCAGTACTTC. It translates as CASSELQNGNIQYF. The chain uses TRBV10-1 and TRBJ2-4; no D gene can be assigned with confidence. The CDR3, cysteine through phenylalanine, is 14 amino acids long. This entry keeps only the CDR3 DNA: 42 bases, framed from base 1. Based on the germline V gene (reference sequence), the CDR1 and CDR2 sequences are WNHNN and SYGVQD. The trim is 2 bases for V and 6 bases for J, with a gap of 11 bases between the germline ends.